The source of this TCR beta chain is a study of blood T cell repertoires in COVID-19. At the level of the study: The United States, Italy and Spain provided the acute and convalescent COVID-19 samples. Sources were T cells, B-cell-depleted T cells, or PBMCs; the material itself was cDNA or gDNA.

This CDR3 region has 18 residues. Germline CDR1 is SGHTA and CDR2 is FQGNSA. Trimming cost V 1 base and J 1 base; bases outside gene matches: 5. Per the study methods: Amplification from reference gene primers served as the basis for estimated nucleated cell counts. The repertoire was sequenced with immunoSEQ multiplex PCR; TCRdb's copy has only in-frame clones and lacks some. The V and J calls and clone size were taken over from that table, and D and trimming were inferred from the DNA. In the table there are tens of thousands of clones, around 84% of which are singletons. The sequence was collected from a human donor in a cohort sampled during active COVID-19. The sequencing sample was made of peripheral blood. The genes are TRBV7-2 and TRBJ2-6; 9 bases map to TRBD1. CDR3 bases: TGTGCCAGCAGCTTAGTGGGGACAGGGCGATCTGGGGCCAACGTCCTGACTTTC. Translation gives CASSLVGTGRSGANVLTF.